The 17 T cell receptor beta chains below were found in one sample sequenced in a study of blood T cell repertoires in COVID-19. Assay: immunoSEQ multiplex PCR; the TCRdb copy retains only in-frame clones and omits some. The repertoire includes around 270,000 clones, approximately 92% of them detected once, and under 3% sits in the top ten. The specimen sequenced was peripheral blood. These receptors all come from a young adult with COVID-19, enrolled during active disease.

The chain employs TRBV12-3 or TRBV12-4 and TRBJ1-2; D is possibly TRBD1 (5 bases). The length of the CDR3 is 13 residues. Trimming stripped 1 base from V and 4 bases from J, with 7 bases between. CDR3 residues: CASSLGGVYGYTF. CDR3 in DNA: TGTGCCAGCAGTTTAGGGGGGGTCTATGGCTACACCTTC.

This chain uses TRBV10-3 with TRBJ2-5; the match to TRBD1 covers 9 bases. CDR3 length equals 14 residues. The trim removed 8 bases at V and 5 bases at J, leaving 9 bases unmatched. The germline V gene has CDR1 ENHRY and CDR2 SYGVKD. CDR3 sequence reads: CAIAGGTGRETQYF. CDR3 sequence (DNA): TGTGCCATCGCCGGGGGGACAGGGCGCGAGACCCAGTACTTC.

This chain links TRBV7-9 with TRBJ1-1; D is unresolved. The CDR3 length is 16 residues. Trimming pared 2 bases from V and 11 bases from J, leaving 24 bases between. CDR1 and CDR2 from the germline V gene are SEHNR and FQNEAQ (reference sequence). Written as DNA, the CDR3 is TGTGCCAGCAGCTTATCCCCCGGAAGCGTTAGCTTCGAGGCTTTCTTT. Amino acids: CASSLSPGSVSFEAFF.

This chain connects TRBV7-9 to TRBJ2-7; TRBD1 aligns across 8 bases. J lost 5 bases, V lost 7 bases, and 4 bases had no gene match. The V gene's germline CDR1 is SEHNR and CDR2 FQNEAQ (reference sequence). The CDR3 has 12 amino acids. CDR3 coding DNA: TGTGCCAGCACTCAGGGGGCAAACGAGCAGTACTTC. It yields the protein CASTQGANEQYF.

The chain uses TRBV3-1 (or the pseudogene TRBV3-2) and TRBJ2-7; 8 bases are shared with TRBD2. The V gene end was trimmed by 2 bases and the J gene end by 6 bases; junction bases not matched to a gene: 6. This CDR3 has 14 amino acids. The germline V gene has CDR1 LGHDT and CDR2 YNNKEL (reference sequence). The CDR3 sequence: CASSQTPGGREQYF. Here the CDR3 DNA reads TGTGCCAGCAGCCAAACCCCGGGAGGGCGCGAGCAGTACTTC.

The chain uses TRBV6-5 and TRBJ1-2; D is undetermined. Trimming left V 5 bases short and J 5 bases short, with 18 bases between. CDR3 length: 15 residues. The germline CDR1 and CDR2 sequences are MNHEY and SVGAGI. CDR3 region: CASSPTKEAPYGYTF. The CDR3 bases are TGTGCCAGCAGTCCGACCAAGGAGGCCCCTTATGGCTACACCTTC.

This clone appeared a single time. The genes are TRBV28 and TRBJ1-1; tentative D call: TRBD1 (6 bases). This CDR3 contains 15 residues. The V end lost 2 bases, the J end lost 1 base, and 11 bases lay between the germline ends. The germline gives CDR1 MDHEN, CDR2 SYDVKM. The CDR3 DNA reads as TGTGCCAGCAGTTTACGAACAGGGCGGAACACTGAAGCTTTCTTT. Amino acid sequence: CASSLRTGRNTEAFF. The variable domain in full, completed from reference TRBV28 and TRBJ1-1, reads DVKVTQSSRYLVKRTGEKVFLECVQDMDHENMFWYRQDPGLGLRLIYFSYDVKMKEKGDIPEGYSVSREKKERFSLILESASTNQTSMYLCASSLRTGRNTEAFFGQGTRLTVV.

This chain uses TRBV28 with TRBJ1-2, with D hard to call. Germline-derived CDR1 and CDR2 are MDHEN and SYDVKM. V lost 6 bases and J lost 6, with 8 bases in between. The CDR3 totals 11 residues. CDR3 amino acids: CASSYRDGYTF. The CDR3 DNA reads TGTGCCAGCAGCTACAGAGATGGCTACACCTTC.

The chain links TRBV5-6 to TRBJ2-5, with D unclear. The CDR3 spans 13 residues. The V and J ends lost 0 bases and 5 bases respectively, with 8 bases between them. Germline V gene sequence: CDR1 SGHDT, CDR2 YYEEEE. CDR3 amino acids: CASSLVGDETQYF. CDR3 DNA: TGTGCCAGCAGCTTGGTTGGAGATGAGACCCAGTACTTC. The variable domain in full, with the rest retrieved from reference TRBV5-6 and TRBJ2-5, is DAGVTQSPTHLIKTRGQQVTLRCSPKSGHDTVSWYQQALGQGPQFIFQYYEEEERQRGNFPDRFSGHQFPNYSSELNVNALLLGDSALYLCASSLVGDETQYFGPGTRLLVL.

V gene TRBV10-3 combines with J gene TRBJ2-3; 10 positions match TRBD1. V dropped 8 bases and J dropped 4; count of bases not matched to a gene: 0. CDR1 and CDR2 from the germline V gene are ENHRY and SYGVKD. The CDR3 is made up of 12 amino acids. CDR3 sequence (DNA): TGTGCCATCGGACAGGGGGCAGATACGCAGTATTTT. Translated, it gives CAIGQGADTQYF.

The rearrangement uses TRBV29-1 and TRBJ1-1; D possibly corresponds to TRBD1 (6 bases). The germline V gene encodes CDR1 SQVTM and CDR2 ANQGSEA. The ends were cut back, 4 bases at V and 6 bases at J, with 21 bases in the middle. CDR3 length: 15 residues. CDR3 region: CSVAHSSQGWAEAFF. The CDR3 DNA reads TGCAGCGTTGCCCACAGTAGTCAGGGGTGGGCTGAAGCTTTCTTT.

This chain uses TRBV3-1 (or the pseudogene TRBV3-2) with TRBJ2-1; 8 bases map to TRBD2. J was trimmed by 7 bases and V by 1 base; bases with no gene match: 9. CDR3 length: 16 residues. The V gene's germline CDR1 is LGHDT and CDR2 YNNKEL (reference sequence). The CDR3 DNA reads TGTGCCAGCAGCCAAGTAGCGGGATTCCTATTGAATGAGCAGTTCTTC. This gives the protein CASSQVAGFLLNEQFF.

The genes are TRBV7-2 and TRBJ1-1; D call uncertain. The V gene lost 0 bases and the J gene lost 3 bases, with 5 bases spanning the gap. The germline gives CDR1 SGHTA, CDR2 FQGNSA. CDR3 length: 13 amino acids. The CDR3 DNA sequence: TGTGCCAGCAGCTTAGCCTCTTACACTGAAGCTTTCTTT. Its protein product is CASSLASYTEAFF.

The J gene is TRBJ2-5, the V gene TRBV7-2, with 14 bases aligning to TRBD2. The CDR3 sequence is 16 residues long. Losses at the gene ends were 5 bases for V and 6 bases for J; bases not matched to a gene: 8. Per the germline V gene, CDR1 is SGHTA and CDR2 is FQGNSA. This chain's CDR3 is CASSPGTSGSRKTQYF. The CDR3 DNA is TGTGCCAGCAGCCCCGGGACTAGCGGGAGTCGGAAGACCCAGTACTTC.

The chain couples TRBV7-3 to TRBJ2-1; 11 positions agree with TRBD2. The germline V gene has CDR1 SGHTA and CDR2 FQGTGA. The CDR3 length is 14 residues. V gave up 5 bases and J gave up 7 bases; unmatched junction bases: 4. CDR3 sequence reads: CASSDGTSGNEQFF. The CDR3 nucleotides are TGTGCCAGCAGCGACGGGACTAGCGGAAATGAGCAGTTCTTC.

This chain connects TRBV27 to TRBJ1-2; possible D gene TRBD1, 6 bases. V was cut by 4 bases and J by 6 bases, with 21 bases left in between. CDR3 size: 16 residues. The V gene's germline CDR1 is MNHEY and CDR2 SMNVEV (reference sequence). The chain's CDR3 is CASSWEFTGLEDGYTF. The CDR3 nucleotides read TGTGCCAGCAGTTGGGAGTTTACAGGGCTCGAGGATGGCTACACCTTC.

The chain combines TRBV4-2 with TRBJ2-3; D is undetermined. Trimming shortened V by 1 base and J by 8 bases, and 10 bases separated the two germline ends. CDR3 length: 13 amino acids. The germline V gene has CDR1 LGHNA and CDR2 YNFKEQ. In DNA form, the CDR3 reads TGTGCCAGCAGCCAAGGATCTATCTCTACGCAGTATTTT. Protein: CASSQGSISTQYF.